Here is one TCR beta chain with its context. The target antigen is unknown. One entry per CDR3 protein, called by TCRdb with MiXCR from the RT-PCR reads. The sample lists a few hundred thousand distinct CDR3 sequences; about 7.2% were seen once. The sample belongs to a study of response to subunit inactivated influenza vaccine. The study's findings and limits: Authors suggested seasonal influenza vaccinations each recruit few new T cells.

Trimming cost V 2 bases and J 13 bases; bases outside gene matches: 8. This CDR3 contains 13 residues. Germline assignment: CDR1 SGHTA and CDR2 FQGNSA. V gene TRBV7-2 combines with J gene TRBJ2-3; 8 bases line up with TRBD2. This clonotype was obtained from a man aged 45-69 years who received an inactivated influenza vaccine. This material consisted of PBMCs from blood, taken around 25 months after vaccination. The chain's CDR3 is CASSLTSGQWEYF. In DNA, the CDR3 is TGTGCCAGCAGCTTAACTAGCGGCCAATGGGAGTATTTT.